These T cell receptor beta chains were read from a single sample in a study of blood T cell repertoires in COVID-19. Libraries were prepared by immunoSEQ multiplex PCR; TCRdb keeps only in-frame clonotypes and omits some of them. The sample shows more than 200,000 clones, about 85% of them seen only once. Sequenced sample: peripheral blood. The receptors were sampled from a woman at least 80 years old with acute or convalescent COVID-19. Each CDR3 is given with its conserved first and last residue. D genes are given only for firm matches. Not every row has a clone size; where given, it reads once, few, many or a size class.

v_gene	d_gene	abundance	j_gene	CDR3nt	CDR3aa
TRBV6-4	TRBD2	-	TRBJ2-1	TGTGCCAGCAGTTCGGGGACTAGCGGATACAATGAGCAGTTCTTC	CASSSGTSGYNEQFF
TRBV21-1	-	-	TRBJ2-1	TGTGCCAGCAGCAAAGCTGGGCGGAGGAGCTCCTACAATGAGCAGTTCTTC	CASSKAGRRSSYNEQFF
TRBV12-3/TRBV12-4	-	-	TRBJ2-2	TGTGCCAGCAGTTCCCCGGTCACCGGGGAGCTGTTTTTT	CASSSPVTGELFF
TRBV5-6	TRBD1	-	TRBJ2-2	TGTGCCAGCAGCACTCCCGGACAGGGTCGCACCGGGGAGCTGTTTTTT	CASSTPGQGRTGELFF
TRBV29-1	-	few	TRBJ1-3	TGCAGCGTTAGATTTACCGGGGGGGACACCATATATTTT	CSVRFTGGDTIYF
TRBV19	-	-	TRBJ1-2	TGTGCCAGCCTCCGACCGGGGATCGGCGGCTACACCTTC	CASLRPGIGGYTF
TRBV2	-	-	TRBJ2-2	TGTGCCAGCAGCCTAGTGTGGCCCGGGGAGCTGTTTTTT	CASSLVWPGELFF
TRBV15	-	-	TRBJ2-6	TGTGCCACCAGCAGAGAAATCTTGAGCTCTGGGGCCAACGTCCTGACTTTC	CATSREILSSGANVLTF
TRBV7-6	TRBD1	-	TRBJ1-4	TGTGCCAGCAGCTTAACGGGACAGGGGCATAATGAAAAACTGTTTTTT	CASSLTGQGHNEKLFF
TRBV18	-	-	TRBJ1-3	TGTGCCAGCTCACCCCAGGGCGGAAACACCATATATTTT	CASSPQGGNTIYF
TRBV9	TRBD1	-	TRBJ2-7	TGTGCCAGCAGCGTAGGGACAGGGTATAACGAGCAGTACTTC	CASSVGTGYNEQYF
TRBV5-8	TRBD1	-	TRBJ1-3	TGTGCCAGCAGCCTTCGGGACAGAGCTGGAAACACCATATATTTT	CASSLRDRAGNTIYF
TRBV10-3	-	-	TRBJ1-3	TGTGCCATCGGGCCAAGGGGTATCTCTGGAAACACCATATATTTT	CAIGPRGISGNTIYF
TRBV15	-	-	TRBJ1-6	TGTGCCACCAGCACCGGGACTCAAAGGGTCTCACCCCTCCACTTT	CATSTGTQRVSPLHF
TRBV27	TRBD1	-	TRBJ1-6	TGTGCCAGCAGTTTATCCCCCGACAGGGGGCCTAATTCACCCCTCCACTTT	CASSLSPDRGPNSPLHF
TRBV6-5	TRBD1	-	TRBJ2-7	TGTGCCAGCATCAGGGGGCTTCGGTACGAGCAGTACTTC	CASIRGLRYEQYF
TRBV6-5	TRBD1	-	TRBJ2-2	TGTGCCAGCAGTTCAGGGGGCGGACCCGGGGAGCTGTTTTTT	CASSSGGGPGELFF
TRBV4-2	TRBD1	-	TRBJ1-2	TGTGCCAGCAGCCAAACAGGGGAAATCGGCTACACCTTC	CASSQTGEIGYTF
TRBV7-9	-	-	TRBJ1-2	TGTGCCAGCAGCCGCCCGACTGCTAACTATGGCTACACCTTC	CASSRPTANYGYTF
TRBV6-5	TRBD1	many	TRBJ1-3	TGTGCCAGCAGGGACAGGGGGATATCTGGAAACACCATATATTTT	CASRDRGISGNTIYF
TRBV7-2	TRBD1	-	TRBJ1-3	TGTGCCAGCAGCTCTACAGGGGGCGAGGCGAACACCATATATTTT	CASSSTGGEANTIYF
TRBV28	-	-	TRBJ1-4	TGTGCCAGCAGTTGGGGGGGGCAGGCAACTAATGAAAAACTGTTTTTT	CASSWGGQATNEKLFF
TRBV7-2	-	-	TRBJ1-1	TGTGCCAGCAGCATACGGGACTTCGGCACTGAAGCTTTCTTT	CASSIRDFGTEAFF
TRBV28	TRBD1	-	TRBJ1-2	TGTGCCAGCAGTGCTACGAACGGAGGACAGGGTGGCTATGGCTACACCTTC	CASSATNGGQGGYGYTF
TRBV6-5	-	-	TRBJ2-7	TGTGCCAGCAGTTACTCCAGACAGCCTAGCTCCTACGAGCAGTACTTC	CASSYSRQPSSYEQYF
TRBV6-6	-	-	TRBJ1-1	TGTGCCAGCAGTCTCGCTTCGCGTGAAGCTTTCTTT	CASSLASREAFF
TRBV30	-	-	TRBJ2-7	TGTGCCTGGAGTGTAGGTAGCTCTTATTCCTACGAGCAGTACTTC	CAWSVGSSYSYEQYF
TRBV29-1	TRBD1	few	TRBJ1-6	TGCAGCGTTTTGACAGGGATCAATTCACCCCTCCACTTT	CSVLTGINSPLHF
TRBV3-1/TRBV3-2	TRBD2	few	TRBJ2-7	TGTGCCAGCAGCCAAGGGGGAACGGGGCGGACTAGCGGCTACGAGCAGTACTTC	CASSQGGTGRTSGYEQYF
TRBV30	-	-	TRBJ1-1	TGTGCCTGGAAGGACGGGGGATCCACTGAAGCTTTCTTT	CAWKDGGSTEAFF
TRBV12-3/TRBV12-4	-	few	TRBJ1-2	TGTGCCAGCAGTTTTATGGCCTCGCATGGCTACACCTTC	CASSFMASHGYTF
TRBV2	-	-	TRBJ1-2	TGTGCCAGCAGTGAAGCAGTGACTCTTATTGGCTACACCTTC	CASSEAVTLIGYTF
TRBV5-4	-	few	TRBJ1-6	TGTGCCAGCAGCGATCGTCAGGGAATCAAATCACCCCTCCACTTT	CASSDRQGIKSPLHF
TRBV13	-	-	TRBJ1-2	TGTGCCAGCAGCCAAATGGGGGGACCTTATAACTATGGCTACACCTTC	CASSQMGGPYNYGYTF
TRBV19	-	-	TRBJ1-4	TGTGCCAGTAGTATAAATGGCGGTGAAAAACTGTTTTTT	CASSINGGEKLFF
TRBV27	-	few	TRBJ1-2	TGTGCCAGCAGTTCCGCAGGACTGAACAAAGATAACTATGGCTACACCTTC	CASSSAGLNKDNYGYTF
TRBV5-4	TRBD2	-	TRBJ2-7	TGTGCCAGCAGCTTCTGGACTAGCGGGCCCTACGAGCAGTACTTC	CASSFWTSGPYEQYF
TRBV5-1	-	-	TRBJ2-7	TGCGCCAGCAGCTTGGAAGGGCTAGCGTCCTACGAGCAGTACTTC	CASSLEGLASYEQYF
TRBV2	TRBD1	-	TRBJ2-3	TGTGCCAGCAGCGCAAAGGACAGGGGGCGCTTCACAGATACGCAGTATTTT	CASSAKDRGRFTDTQYF
TRBV5-5	-	-	TRBJ2-7	TGTGCCAGCAGGGCGGTCTTCGGGTCTGGCCTTCTCGAGCAGTACTTC	CASRAVFGSGLLEQYF
TRBV11-2	-	once	TRBJ1-5	TGTGCCACAGCCCGGGGGGGCGATCAGCCCCAGCATTTT	CATARGGDQPQHF
TRBV6-6	TRBD2	-	TRBJ2-2	TGTGCCAGCACCCACGGACTCCTAGCGGGAACTGGGGAGCTGTTTTTT	CASTHGLLAGTGELFF
TRBV3-1/TRBV3-2	TRBD2	-	TRBJ2-3	TGTGCCAGCAGCCTCCTGGGTAGCGGGGTGGCAGATACGCAGTATTTT	CASSLLGSGVADTQYF
TRBV19	TRBD1	-	TRBJ1-2	TGTGCCAGTAGTGACCCCACCGGGACAGTATATGGCTACACCTTC	CASSDPTGTVYGYTF
TRBV12-3/TRBV12-4	-	-	TRBJ1-5	TGTGCCAGCAGTATAGGAGGCAATCAGCCCCAGCATTTT	CASSIGGNQPQHF
TRBV7-2	TRBD2	-	TRBJ2-7	TGTGCCAGCAGCATTCTAGCGGGGGAAGTCTACGAGCAGTACTTC	CASSILAGEVYEQYF